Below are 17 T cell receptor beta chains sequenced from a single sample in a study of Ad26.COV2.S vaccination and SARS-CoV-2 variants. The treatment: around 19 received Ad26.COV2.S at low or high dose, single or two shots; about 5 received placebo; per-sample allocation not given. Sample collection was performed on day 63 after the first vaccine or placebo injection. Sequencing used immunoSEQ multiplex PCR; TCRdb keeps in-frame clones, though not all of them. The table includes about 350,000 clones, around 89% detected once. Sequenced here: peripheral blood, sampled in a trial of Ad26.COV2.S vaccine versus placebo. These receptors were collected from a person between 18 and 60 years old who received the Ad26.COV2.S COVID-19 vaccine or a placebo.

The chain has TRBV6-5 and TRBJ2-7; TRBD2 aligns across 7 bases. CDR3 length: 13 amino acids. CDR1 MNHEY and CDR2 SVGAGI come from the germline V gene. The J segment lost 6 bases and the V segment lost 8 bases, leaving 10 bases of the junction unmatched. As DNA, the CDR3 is TGTGCCAGCCTTCGGGGGGTAACGGGCGAGCAGTACTTC. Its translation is CASLRGVTGEQYF.

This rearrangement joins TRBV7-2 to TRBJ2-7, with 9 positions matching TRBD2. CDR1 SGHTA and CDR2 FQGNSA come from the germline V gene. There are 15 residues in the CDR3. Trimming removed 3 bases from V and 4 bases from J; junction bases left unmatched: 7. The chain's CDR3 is CASSFLAGVSYEQYF. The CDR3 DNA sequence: TGTGCCAGCAGCTTCTTAGCGGGAGTTTCTTACGAGCAGTACTTC.

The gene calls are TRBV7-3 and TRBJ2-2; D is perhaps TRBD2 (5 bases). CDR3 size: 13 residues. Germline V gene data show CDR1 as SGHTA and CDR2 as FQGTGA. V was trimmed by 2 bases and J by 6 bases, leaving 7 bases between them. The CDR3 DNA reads TGTGCCAGCAGCTTATACGGGGCCGGGGAGCTGTTTTTT. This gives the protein CASSLYGAGELFF.

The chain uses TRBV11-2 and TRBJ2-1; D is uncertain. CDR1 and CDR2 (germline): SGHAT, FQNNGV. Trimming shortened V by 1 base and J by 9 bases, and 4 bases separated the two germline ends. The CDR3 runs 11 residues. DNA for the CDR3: TGTGCCAGCAGCTTAGTTGTTGAGCAGTTCTTC. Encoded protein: CASSLVVEQFF.

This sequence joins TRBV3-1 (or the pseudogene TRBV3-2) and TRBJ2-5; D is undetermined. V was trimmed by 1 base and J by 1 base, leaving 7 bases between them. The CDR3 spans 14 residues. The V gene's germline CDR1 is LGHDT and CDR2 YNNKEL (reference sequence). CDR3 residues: CASSQGGFQETQYF. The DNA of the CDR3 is TGTGCCAGCAGCCAAGGCGGTTTCCAAGAGACCCAGTACTTC.

The CDR3 sequence is CASSFTGGWTNTEAFF. The CDR3 nucleotides are TGTGCCAGCAGTTTCACAGGGGGGTGGACGAACACTGAAGCTTTCTTT. The chain recombines TRBV27 with TRBJ1-1; 8 nucleotides line up with TRBD1. Germline values: CDR1 MNHEY, CDR2 SMNVEV (reference sequence). The CDR3 sequence is 16 residues long. V shed 3 bases and J 1 base; nucleotides not matched to a gene: 7.

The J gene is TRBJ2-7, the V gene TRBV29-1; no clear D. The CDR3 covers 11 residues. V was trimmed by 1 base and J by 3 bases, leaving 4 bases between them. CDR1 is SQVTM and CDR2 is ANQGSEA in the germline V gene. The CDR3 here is CSVEVYYEQYF. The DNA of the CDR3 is TGCAGCGTTGAAGTCTACTACGAGCAGTACTTC.

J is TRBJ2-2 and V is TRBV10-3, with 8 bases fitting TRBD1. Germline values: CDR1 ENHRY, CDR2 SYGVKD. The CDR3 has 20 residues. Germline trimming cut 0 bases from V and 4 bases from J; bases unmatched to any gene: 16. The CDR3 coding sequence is TGTGCCATCAGTGAGTCTCCGAAGGTGGGGGGACAGGCCTTCACCGGGGAGCTGTTTTTT. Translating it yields CAISESPKVGGQAFTGELFF.

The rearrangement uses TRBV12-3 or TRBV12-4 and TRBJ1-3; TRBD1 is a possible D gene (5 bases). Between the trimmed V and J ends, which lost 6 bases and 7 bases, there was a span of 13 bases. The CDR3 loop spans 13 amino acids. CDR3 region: CASSPAGGNTIYF. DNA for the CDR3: TGTGCCAGCAGCCCCGCGGGGGGGAACACCATATATTTT.

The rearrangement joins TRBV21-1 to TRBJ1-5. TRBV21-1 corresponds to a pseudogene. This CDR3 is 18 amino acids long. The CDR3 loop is CAIRWGALRLISNQPQHF. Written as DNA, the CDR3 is TGTGCCATAAGGTGGGGGGCGCTTCGTTTGATCAGCAATCAGCCCCAGCATTTT.

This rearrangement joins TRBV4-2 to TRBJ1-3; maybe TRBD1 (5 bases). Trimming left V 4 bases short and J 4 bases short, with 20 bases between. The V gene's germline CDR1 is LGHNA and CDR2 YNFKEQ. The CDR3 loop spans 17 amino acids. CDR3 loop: CASSLLRGQPLGNTIYF. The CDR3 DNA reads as TGTGCCAGCAGCCTCTTAAGGGGTCAACCCTTGGGAAACACCATATATTTT.

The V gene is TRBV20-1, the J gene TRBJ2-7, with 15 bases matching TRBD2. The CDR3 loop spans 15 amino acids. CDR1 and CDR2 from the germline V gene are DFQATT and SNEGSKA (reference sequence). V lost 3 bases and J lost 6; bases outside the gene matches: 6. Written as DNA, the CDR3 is TGCAGTGCTAGTTCGGGGACTAGCGGGGGGCTCGAGCAGTACTTC. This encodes CSASSGTSGGLEQYF.

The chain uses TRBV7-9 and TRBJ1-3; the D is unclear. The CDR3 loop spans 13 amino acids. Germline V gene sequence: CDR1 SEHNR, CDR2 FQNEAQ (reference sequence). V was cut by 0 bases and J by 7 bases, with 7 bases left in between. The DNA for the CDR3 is TGTGCCAGCAGCTTAGCCGGGGAGAACACCATATATTTT. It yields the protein CASSLAGENTIYF.

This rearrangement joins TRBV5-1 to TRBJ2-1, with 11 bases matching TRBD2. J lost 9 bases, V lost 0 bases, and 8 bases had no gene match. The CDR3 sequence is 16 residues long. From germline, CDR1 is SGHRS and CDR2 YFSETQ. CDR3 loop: CASSLAPLAGGGEQFF. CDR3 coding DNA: TGCGCCAGCAGCTTGGCCCCTCTAGCGGGAGGCGGTGAGCAGTTCTTC.

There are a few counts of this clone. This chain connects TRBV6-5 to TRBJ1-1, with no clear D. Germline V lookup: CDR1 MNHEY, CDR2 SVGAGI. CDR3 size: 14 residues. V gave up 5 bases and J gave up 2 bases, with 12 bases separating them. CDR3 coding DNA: TGTGCCAGCAGTAACGCAGACACCAACACTGAAGCTTTCTTT. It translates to CASSNADTNTEAFF.

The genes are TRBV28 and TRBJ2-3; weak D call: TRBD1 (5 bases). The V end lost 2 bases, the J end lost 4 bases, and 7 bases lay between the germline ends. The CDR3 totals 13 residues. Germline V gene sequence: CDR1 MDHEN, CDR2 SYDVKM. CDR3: CASSLNRPDTQYF. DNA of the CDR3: TGTGCCAGCAGTTTAAACAGGCCAGATACGCAGTATTTT. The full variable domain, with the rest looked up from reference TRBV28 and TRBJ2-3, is DVKVTQSSRYLVKRTGEKVFLECVQDMDHENMFWYRQDPGLGLRLIYFSYDVKMKEKGDIPEGYSVSREKKERFSLILESASTNQTSMYLCASSLNRPDTQYFGPGTRLTVL.

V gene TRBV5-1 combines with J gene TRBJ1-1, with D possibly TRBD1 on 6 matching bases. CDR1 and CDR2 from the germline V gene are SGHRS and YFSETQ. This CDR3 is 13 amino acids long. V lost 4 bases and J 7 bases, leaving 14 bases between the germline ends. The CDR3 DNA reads TGCGCCAGCAGCCGCCGGACAGCTGGTGAAGCTTTCTTT. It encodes CASSRRTAGEAFF.